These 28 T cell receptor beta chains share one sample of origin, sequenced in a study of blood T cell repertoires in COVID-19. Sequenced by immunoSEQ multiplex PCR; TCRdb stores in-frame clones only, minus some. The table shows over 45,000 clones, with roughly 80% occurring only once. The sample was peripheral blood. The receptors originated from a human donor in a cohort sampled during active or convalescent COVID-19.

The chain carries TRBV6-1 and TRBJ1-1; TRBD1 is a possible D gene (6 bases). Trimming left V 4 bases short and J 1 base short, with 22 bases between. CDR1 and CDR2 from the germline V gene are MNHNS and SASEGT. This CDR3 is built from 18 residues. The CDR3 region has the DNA TGTGCCAGCAGTGTCGGGCAGGGGAAGGCCCCGAGGAACACTGAAGCTTTCTTT. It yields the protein CASSVGQGKAPRNTEAFF.

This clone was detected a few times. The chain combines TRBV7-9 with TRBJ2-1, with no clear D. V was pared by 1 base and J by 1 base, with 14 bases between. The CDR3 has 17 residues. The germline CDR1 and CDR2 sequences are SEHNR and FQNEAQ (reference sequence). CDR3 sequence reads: CASSLDGPRGSYNEQFF. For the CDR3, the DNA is TGTGCCAGCAGCTTAGACGGCCCCCGAGGATCCTACAATGAGCAGTTCTTC.

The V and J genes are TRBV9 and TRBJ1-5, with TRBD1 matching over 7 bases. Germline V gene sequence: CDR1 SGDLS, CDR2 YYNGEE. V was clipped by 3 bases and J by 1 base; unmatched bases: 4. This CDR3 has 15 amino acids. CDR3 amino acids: CASSAGGLSNQPQHF. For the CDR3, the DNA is TGTGCCAGCAGCGCAGGGGGACTGAGCAATCAGCCCCAGCATTTT.

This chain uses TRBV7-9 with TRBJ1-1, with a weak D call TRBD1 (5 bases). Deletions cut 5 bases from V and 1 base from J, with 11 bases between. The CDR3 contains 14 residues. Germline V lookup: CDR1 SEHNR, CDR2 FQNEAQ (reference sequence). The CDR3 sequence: CASSPGTANTEAFF. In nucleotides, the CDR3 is TGTGCCAGCAGCCCCGGGACTGCGAACACTGAAGCTTTCTTT.

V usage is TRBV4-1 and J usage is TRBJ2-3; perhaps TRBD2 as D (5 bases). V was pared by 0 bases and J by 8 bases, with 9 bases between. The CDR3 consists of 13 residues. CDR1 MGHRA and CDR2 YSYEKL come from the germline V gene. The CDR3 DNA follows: TGCGCCAGCAGCCAAGAAGGTCGGGGTACGCAGTATTTT. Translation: CASSQEGRGTQYF.

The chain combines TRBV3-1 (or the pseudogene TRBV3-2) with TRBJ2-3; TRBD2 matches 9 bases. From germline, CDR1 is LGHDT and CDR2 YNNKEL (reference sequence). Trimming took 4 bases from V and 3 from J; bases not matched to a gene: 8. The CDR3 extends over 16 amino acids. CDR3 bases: TGTGCCAGCAGCCCTCCTCCGGGACTAGCAACAGATACGCAGTATTTT. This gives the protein CASSPPPGLATDTQYF.

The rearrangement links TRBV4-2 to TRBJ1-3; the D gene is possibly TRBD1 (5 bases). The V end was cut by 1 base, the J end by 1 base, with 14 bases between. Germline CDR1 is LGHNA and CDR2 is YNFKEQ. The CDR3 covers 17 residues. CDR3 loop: CASSQVRGLASGNTIYF. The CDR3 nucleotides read TGTGCCAGCAGCCAAGTAAGGGGATTGGCTTCTGGAAACACCATATATTTT.

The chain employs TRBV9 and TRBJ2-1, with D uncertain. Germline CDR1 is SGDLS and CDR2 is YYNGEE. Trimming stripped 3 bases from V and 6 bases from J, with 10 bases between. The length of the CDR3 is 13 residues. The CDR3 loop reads CASSASPINEQFF. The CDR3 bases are TGTGCCAGCAGCGCTAGTCCCATCAATGAGCAGTTCTTC.

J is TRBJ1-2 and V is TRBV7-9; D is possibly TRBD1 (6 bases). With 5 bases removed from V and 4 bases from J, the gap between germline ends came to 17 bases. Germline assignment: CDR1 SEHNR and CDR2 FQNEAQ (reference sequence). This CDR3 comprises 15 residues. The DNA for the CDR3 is TGTGCCAGCAGCCCAGGAGGGGGGGAAATCTATGGCTACACCTTC. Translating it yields CASSPGGGEIYGYTF.

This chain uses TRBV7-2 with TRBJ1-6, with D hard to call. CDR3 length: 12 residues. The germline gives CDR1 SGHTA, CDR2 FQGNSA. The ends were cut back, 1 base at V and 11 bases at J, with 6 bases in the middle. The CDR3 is CASSLDRTPLHF. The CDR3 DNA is TGTGCCAGCAGCTTAGATCGTACACCCCTCCACTTT.

In DNA, the CDR3 is TGTGCCACAGGACACAGGGGGTCGTCCTACGAGCAGTACTTC. Encoded protein: CATGHRGSSYEQYF. V usage is TRBV6-5 and J usage is TRBJ2-7, with 8 bases aligning to TRBD1. The CDR3 length is 14 residues. From germline, CDR1 is MNHEY and CDR2 SVGAGI. After removal of 10 bases from V and 1 base from J, the junction contained 9 bases not matched to a gene.

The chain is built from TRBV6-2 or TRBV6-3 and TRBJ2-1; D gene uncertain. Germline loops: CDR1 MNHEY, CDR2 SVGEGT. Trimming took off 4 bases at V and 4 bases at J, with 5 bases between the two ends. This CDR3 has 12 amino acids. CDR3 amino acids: CASSLSYNEQFF. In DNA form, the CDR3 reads TGTGCCAGCAGTTTATCGTACAATGAGCAGTTCTTC.

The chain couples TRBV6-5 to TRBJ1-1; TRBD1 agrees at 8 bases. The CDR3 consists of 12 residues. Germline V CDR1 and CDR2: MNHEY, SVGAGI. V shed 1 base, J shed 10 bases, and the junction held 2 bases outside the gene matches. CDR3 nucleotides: TGTGCCAGCAGTTACTTAACAGGGGGAGCTTTCTTT. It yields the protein CASSYLTGGAFF.

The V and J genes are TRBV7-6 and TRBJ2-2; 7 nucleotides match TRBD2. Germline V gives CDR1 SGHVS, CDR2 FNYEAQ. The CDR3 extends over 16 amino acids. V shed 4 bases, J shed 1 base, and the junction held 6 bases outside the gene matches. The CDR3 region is CASSYSGTMNTGELFF. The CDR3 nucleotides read TGTGCCAGCAGCTACTCCGGGACTATGAACACCGGGGAGCTGTTTTTT.

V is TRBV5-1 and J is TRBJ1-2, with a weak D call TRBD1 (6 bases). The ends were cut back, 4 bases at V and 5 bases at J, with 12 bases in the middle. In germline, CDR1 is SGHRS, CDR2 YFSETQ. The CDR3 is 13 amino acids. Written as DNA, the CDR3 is TGCGCCAGCAGCCCCCAGGGGAGTTATGGCTACACCTTC. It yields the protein CASSPQGSYGYTF. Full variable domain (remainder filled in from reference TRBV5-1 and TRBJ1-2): KAGVTQTPRYLIKTRGQQVTLSCSPISGHRSVSWYQQTPGQGLQFLFEYFSETQRNKGNFPGRFSGRQFSNSRSEMNVSTLELGDSALYLCASSPQGSYGYTFGSGTRLTVV.

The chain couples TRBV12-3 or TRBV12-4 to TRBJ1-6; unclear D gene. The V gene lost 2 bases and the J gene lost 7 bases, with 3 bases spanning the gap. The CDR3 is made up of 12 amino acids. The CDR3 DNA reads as TGTGCCAGCAGTTTACAGAATTCACCCCTCCACTTT. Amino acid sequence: CASSLQNSPLHF.

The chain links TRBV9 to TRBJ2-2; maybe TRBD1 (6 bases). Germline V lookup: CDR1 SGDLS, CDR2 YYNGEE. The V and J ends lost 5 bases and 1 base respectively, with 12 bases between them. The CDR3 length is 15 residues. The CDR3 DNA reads TGTGCCAGCAGTCTACAGGGCAAGAACACCGGGGAGCTGTTTTTT. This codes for CASSLQGKNTGELFF.

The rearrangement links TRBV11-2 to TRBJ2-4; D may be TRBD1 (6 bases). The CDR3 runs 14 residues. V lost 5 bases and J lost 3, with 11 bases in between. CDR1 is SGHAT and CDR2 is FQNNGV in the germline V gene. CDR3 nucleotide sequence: TGTGCCAGCAGCATCCCCAGGGGCAAAAACATTCAGTACTTC. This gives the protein CASSIPRGKNIQYF.

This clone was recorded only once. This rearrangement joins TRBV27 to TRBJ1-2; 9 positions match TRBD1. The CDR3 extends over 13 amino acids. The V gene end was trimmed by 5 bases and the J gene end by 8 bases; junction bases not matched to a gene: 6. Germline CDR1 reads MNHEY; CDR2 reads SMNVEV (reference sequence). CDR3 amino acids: CASSPGQGRGYTF. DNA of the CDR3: TGTGCCAGCAGTCCAGGACAGGGGAGAGGCTACACCTTC.

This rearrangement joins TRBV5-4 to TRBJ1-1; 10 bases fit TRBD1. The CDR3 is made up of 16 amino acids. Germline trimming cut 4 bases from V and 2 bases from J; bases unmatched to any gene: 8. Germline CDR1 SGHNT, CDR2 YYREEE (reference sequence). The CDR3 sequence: CASSTGQGLVNTEAFF. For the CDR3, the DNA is TGTGCCAGCAGCACGGGACAGGGGCTTGTAAACACTGAAGCTTTCTTT.

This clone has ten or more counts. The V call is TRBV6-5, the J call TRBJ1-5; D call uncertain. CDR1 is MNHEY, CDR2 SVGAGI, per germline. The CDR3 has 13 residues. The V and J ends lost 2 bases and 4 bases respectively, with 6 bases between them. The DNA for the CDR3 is TGTGCCAGCAGTTACGACAAGAATCAGCCCCAGCATTTT. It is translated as CASSYDKNQPQHF.

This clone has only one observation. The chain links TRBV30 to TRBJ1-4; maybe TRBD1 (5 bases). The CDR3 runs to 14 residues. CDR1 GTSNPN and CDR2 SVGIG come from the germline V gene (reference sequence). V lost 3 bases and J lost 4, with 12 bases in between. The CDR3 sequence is CAWRRGRSNEKLFF. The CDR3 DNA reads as TGTGCCTGGAGAAGGGGCAGAAGTAATGAAAAACTGTTTTTT.

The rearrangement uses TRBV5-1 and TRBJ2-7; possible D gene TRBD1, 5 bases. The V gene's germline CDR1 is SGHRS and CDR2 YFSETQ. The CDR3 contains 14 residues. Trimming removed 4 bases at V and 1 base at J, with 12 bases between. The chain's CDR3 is CASSPGHLSYEQYF. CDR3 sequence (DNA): TGCGCCAGCAGCCCTGGACATTTGTCCTACGAGCAGTACTTC.

The CDR3 sequence: CASSTQGGLTDTQYF. CDR3 sequence (DNA): TGTGCCAGCAGTACCCAGGGGGGCCTCACAGATACGCAGTATTTT. V is TRBV2 and J is TRBJ2-3; a possible D gene is TRBD1 (7 bases). Germline values: CDR1 SNHLY, CDR2 FYNNEI. Deletions cut 5 bases from V and 2 bases from J, with 14 bases between. This CDR3 spans 15 amino acids.

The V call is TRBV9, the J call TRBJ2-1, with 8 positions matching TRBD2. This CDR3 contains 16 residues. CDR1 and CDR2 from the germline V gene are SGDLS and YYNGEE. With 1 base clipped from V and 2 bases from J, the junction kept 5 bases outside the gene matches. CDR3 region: CASSVQAGDPYNEQFF. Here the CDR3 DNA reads TGTGCCAGCAGCGTACAAGCGGGGGACCCCTACAATGAGCAGTTCTTC.

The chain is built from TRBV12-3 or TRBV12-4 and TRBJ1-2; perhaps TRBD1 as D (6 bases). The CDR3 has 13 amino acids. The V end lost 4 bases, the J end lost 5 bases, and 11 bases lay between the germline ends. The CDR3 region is CASSSGTSYGYTF. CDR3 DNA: TGTGCCAGCAGTTCAGGGACATCGTATGGCTACACCTTC.

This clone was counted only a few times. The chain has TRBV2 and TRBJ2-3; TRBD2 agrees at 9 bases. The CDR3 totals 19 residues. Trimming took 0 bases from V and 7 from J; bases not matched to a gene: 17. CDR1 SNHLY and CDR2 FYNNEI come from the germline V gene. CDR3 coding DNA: TGTGCCAGCAGTGAAGCTCCCTGGAGATCGCGGGGGGGCGGAAATACGCAGTATTTT. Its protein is CASSEAPWRSRGGGNTQYF.

The CDR3 is CASSFRWSTDTQYF. CDR3 in DNA: TGTGCCAGCAGTTTCCGGTGGAGCACAGATACGCAGTATTTT. V is TRBV27 and J is TRBJ2-3; D ambiguous. Between the trimmed V and J ends, which lost 3 bases and 0 bases, there was a span of 7 bases. Germline V gives CDR1 MNHEY, CDR2 SMNVEV (reference sequence). The CDR3 has 14 residues.